Below are 19 T cell receptor beta chains sequenced from a single sample in a study of cytomegalovirus exposure and HLA in healthy donors. This PCR relied on a set of 60 Vbeta primers and 13 Jbeta primers. The data were produced by immunoSEQ multiplex PCR, yet TCRdb's version contains in-frame clones alone and is incomplete. The table has about 140,000 clones, about three quarters seen once. What was sequenced was PBMCs. The receptors originated from a male donor in good health and CMV-seropositive.

V gene TRBV19 combines with J gene TRBJ1-5, with 8 positions matching TRBD1. The germline gives CDR1 LNHDA, CDR2 SQIVND (reference sequence). J gave up 0 bases and V 7 bases, and 8 bases lay outside the gene matches. The length of the CDR3 is 16 residues. The CDR3 reads CASTGTGHYSNQPQHF. The CDR3 DNA is TGTGCCAGTACCGGGACAGGCCACTATAGCAATCAGCCCCAGCATTTT.

With respect to this clone: One end of the junction does not line up with germline, which may come from a read error. CDR3 nucleotides: TGTGCCAGCAGCTCCCAAGGACAGGGCAATCTGATCTTC. Translated: CASSSQGQGNLIF. The chain couples TRBV9 to TRBJ2-1; TRBD1 matches at 8 bases. The CDR3 is 13 residues long. CDR1 is SGDLS and CDR2 is YYNGEE in the germline V gene.

The rearrangement links TRBV9 to TRBJ1-1, with D possibly TRBD1 on 5 matching bases. V lost 3 bases, J lost 4 bases, and 10 bases lay in between. Germline CDR1 and CDR2: SGDLS and YYNGEE. This CDR3 is 13 amino acids long. CDR3 bases: TGTGCCAGCAGCGCAGGGTCGGGCACTGAAGCTTTCTTT. This codes for CASSAGSGTEAFF.

The V gene is TRBV30, the J gene TRBJ1-4; D gene ambiguous. The CDR3 spans 12 residues. V was trimmed by 3 bases and J by 4 bases, leaving 6 bases between them. Germline V CDR1 and CDR2: GTSNPN, SVGIG (reference sequence). The CDR3 nucleotides are TGTGCCTGGAGGACTGGTAATGAAAAACTGTTTTTT. It translates to CAWRTGNEKLFF.

The rearrangement joins TRBV7-9 to TRBJ1-1; D is unresolved. Germline loops: CDR1 SEHNR, CDR2 FQNEAQ (reference sequence). The CDR3 length is 18 residues. Deletions cut 3 bases from V and 1 base from J, with 21 bases between. The CDR3 nucleotides read TGTGCCAGCAGCTTGGGTCTCCATCGGGGAAAAGGGAACACTGAAGCTTTCTTT. Amino acids: CASSLGLHRGKGNTEAFF.

This chain joins TRBV7-3 and TRBJ1-1; no firm D call. Trimming stripped 5 bases from V and 4 bases from J, with 11 bases between. The CDR3 runs 13 residues. Looked up from germline, CDR1 is SGHTA and CDR2 is FQGTGA. The DNA of the CDR3 is TGTGCCAGCAGCCGGGGAGGGAGCACTGAAGCTTTCTTT. Protein product: CASSRGGSTEAFF. Drawing the rest from reference TRBV7-3 and TRBJ1-1, the complete variable domain is GAGVSQTPSNKVTEKGKYVELRCDPISGHTALYWYRQSLGQGPEFLIYFQGTGAADDSGLPNDRFFAVRPEGSVSTLKIQRTERGDSAVYLCASSRGGSTEAFFGQGTRLTVV.

The chain joins TRBV25-1 to TRBJ2-5; TRBD2 matches 8 bases. This CDR3 is built from 15 residues. Germline CDR1 MGHDK, CDR2 SYGVNS. V was pared by 1 base and J by 5 bases, with 6 bases of the junction left unmatched. Here the CDR3 DNA reads TGTGCCAGCAGTGAATCGGGAGGGCATCGGGAGACCCAGTACTTC. Protein sequence: CASSESGGHRETQYF.

This chain connects TRBV5-4 to TRBJ2-7; tentatively, D is TRBD2 (7 bases). The CDR3 has 15 amino acids. Germline V CDR1 and CDR2: SGHNT, YYREEE (reference sequence). Trimming removed 4 bases at V and 1 base at J, with 15 bases between. The CDR3 sequence: CASSLGGAGSYEQYF. The CDR3 DNA is TGTGCCAGCAGCCTAGGGGGGGCAGGTTCCTACGAGCAGTACTTC. The full variable domain, its missing parts supplied by reference TRBV5-4 and TRBJ2-7, is ETGVTQSPTHLIKTRGQQVTLRCSSQSGHNTVSWYQQALGQGPQFIFQYYREEENGRGNFPPRFSGLQFPNYSSELNVNALELDDSALYLCASSLGGAGSYEQYFGPGTRLTVT.

This chain connects TRBV29-1 to TRBJ2-1; weak D call: TRBD2 (6 bases). The CDR3 loop spans 15 amino acids. Germline loops: CDR1 SQVTM, CDR2 ANQGSEA. The V end lost 1 base, the J end lost 0 bases, and 10 bases lay between the germline ends. DNA for the CDR3: TGCAGCGTTGAAGGGGGACTCAGCTCCTACAATGAGCAGTTCTTC. It yields the protein CSVEGGLSSYNEQFF.

This clone turned up a few times. The chain uses TRBV5-1 and TRBJ2-1, with TRBD2 matching 12 bases. Germline assignment: CDR1 SGHRS and CDR2 YFSETQ. J was trimmed by 5 bases and V by 0 bases; bases with no gene match: 0. The CDR3 spans 15 residues. CDR3 nucleotide sequence: TGCGCCAGCAGCTTGGGACTAGCGGGGGACAATGAGCAGTTCTTC. The encoded protein is CASSLGLAGDNEQFF.

The chain joins TRBV7-9 to TRBJ1-2; weak D call: TRBD1 (5 bases). V was trimmed by 5 bases and J by 8 bases, leaving 6 bases between them. Germline V CDR1 and CDR2: SEHNR, FQNEAQ (reference sequence). The CDR3 is made up of 10 amino acids. CDR3 DNA sequence: TGTGCCAGCAGCGGGGGGGGCTACACCTTC. This encodes CASSGGGYTF.

The chain recombines TRBV9 with TRBJ1-4; D remains ambiguous. Trimming removed 0 bases from V and 4 bases from J, with 10 bases in between. The CDR3 consists of 15 residues. Germline CDR1 reads SGDLS; CDR2 reads YYNGEE. Here the CDR3 DNA reads TGTGCCAGCAGCGTAGGAGGAAATCTTAATGAAAAACTGTTTTTT. It specifies CASSVGGNLNEKLFF.

The chain recombines TRBV7-9 with TRBJ1-1; D uncertain. V dropped 5 bases and J dropped 2 bases, with 12 bases sitting between them. The CDR3 sequence is 14 residues long. The germline V gene encodes CDR1 SEHNR and CDR2 FQNEAQ (reference sequence). The CDR3 region is CASSPMAVNTEAFF. Here the CDR3 DNA reads TGTGCCAGCAGCCCAATGGCCGTTAACACTGAAGCTTTCTTT.

This chain joins TRBV6-6 and TRBJ2-1; possibly TRBD1 for D (7 bases). The V end was cut by 2 bases, the J end by 8 bases, with 10 bases between. The CDR3 has 13 residues. CDR1 and CDR2 (germline): MNHNY, SVGAGI (reference sequence). The CDR3 DNA sequence: TGTGCCAGCAGTTACGGAGGGGGCGATGAGCAGTTCTTC. Amino acids: CASSYGGGDEQFF.

The chain recombines TRBV27 with TRBJ2-6, with TRBD1 matching 7 bases. The J segment lost 4 bases and the V segment lost 6 bases, leaving 6 bases of the junction unmatched. There are 15 residues in the CDR3. The germline gives CDR1 MNHEY, CDR2 SMNVEV (reference sequence). The DNA of the CDR3 is TGTGCCAGCAGATTACAGGGGCTCGGGGCCAACGTCCTGACTTTC. This translates into CASRLQGLGANVLTF.

This chain joins TRBV6-6 and TRBJ1-1; TRBD1 aligns across 8 bases. This CDR3 is 14 amino acids long. From germline, CDR1 is MNHNY and CDR2 SVGAGI (reference sequence). With 6 bases clipped from V and 1 base from J, the junction kept 4 bases outside the gene matches. CDR3 nucleotide sequence: TGTGCCAGCAGCCAGACAGGGGCGAACACTGAAGCTTTCTTT. This encodes CASSQTGANTEAFF.

This clone was observed once. The chain employs TRBV7-3 and TRBJ2-3; 12 bases map to TRBD2. With 2 bases clipped from V and 2 bases from J, the junction kept 5 bases outside the gene matches. The CDR3 covers 17 residues. The germline gives CDR1 SGHTA, CDR2 FQGTGA. The CDR3 here is CASSLPTSGGSTDTQYF. The CDR3 region has the DNA TGTGCCAGCAGCTTACCTACTAGCGGGGGGTCCACAGATACGCAGTATTTT.

The chain combines TRBV4-3 with TRBJ2-6; 8 bases line up with TRBD1. CDR3 length equals 18 residues. V dropped 0 bases and J dropped 0; count of bases not matched to a gene: 4. The germline CDR1 and CDR2 sequences are LGHNA and YSLEER. The CDR3 DNA reads TGCGCCAGCAGCCAAGAAAGACAGGGGAGCTCTGGGGCCAACGTCCTGACTTTC. Encoded protein: CASSQERQGSSGANVLTF.

The chain carries TRBV7-9 and TRBJ2-5; unclear D gene. The DNA end is more similar to TRBJ2-7, so the J call may be wrong. This CDR3 has 13 residues. Looked up from germline, CDR1 is SEHNR and CDR2 is FQNEAQ (reference sequence). CDR3 sequence: CASSWSSVYEQYF. The CDR3 DNA is TGTGCCAGCAGCTGGTCTTCGGTCTACGAGCAGTACTTC.